This T cell receptor beta chain was identified during a study of post-analysis software for immune sequencing data. Incorporated into the TCR beta cDNA libraries were unique molecular identifiers, which served to reduce PCR and sequencing biases. Using its own MiXCR run on the PCR reads, TCRdb lists one record per CDR3 protein. The repertoire holds 650,000 to 850,000 distinct CDR3 sequences, with 53% as singletons. The TCR comes from a girl under 18 with multiple sclerosis. Input material: blood.

Written as DNA, the CDR3 is TGCGCCAGCAGCCAAGGAGGACTAGTAGAGGAGCAGTTCTTC. Amino acids: CASSQGGLVEEQFF. This rearrangement joins TRBV4-1 to TRBJ2-1; 7 bases align to TRBD2. The CDR3 totals 14 residues. V was clipped by 1 base and J by 10 bases; unmatched bases: 7. Looked up from germline, CDR1 is MGHRA and CDR2 is YSYEKL.